Below are 8 T cell receptor beta chains sequenced from a single sample in a study of T cell clonality in common variable immunodeficiency. Produced via immunoSEQ multiplex PCR; TCRdb's table is partial and in-frame only. Singletons are absent from the sample, which has 50,000 to 65,000 clones. The sample comprised peripheral blood mononuclear cells. Receptors were obtained from a person aged 18 to 70 in good health.

In its sample, this clone was seen many times. The CDR3 extends 3 residues past the end of the read, so its final part is completed from the germline J gene. This chain links TRBV5-1 with TRBJ2-5; D is perhaps TRBD1 (5 bases). This CDR3 comprises 13 residues. The V gene's germline CDR1 is SGHRS and CDR2 YFSETQ. Trimming left V 7 bases short and J 0 bases short, with 10 bases between. The CDR3 reads CASRSTDQETQYF. Partial CDR3 DNA: TGCGCCAGCCGGTCGACAGACCAAGAGACC.

This clone was seen ten or more times. The sequenced fragment ends 3 residues before the CDR3 boundary, so the rest is inferred from the germline J gene. The chain links TRBV30 to TRBJ2-7, with D possibly being TRBD2 (7 bases). V gave up 2 bases and J gave up 4 bases, with 18 bases separating them. The CDR3 spans 15 residues. Germline V gene sequence: CDR1 GTSNPN, CDR2 SVGIG (reference sequence). The CDR3 region is CAWSSGRGAGYEQYF. The covered CDR3 bases are TGTGCCTGGAGTAGCGGCCGGGGGGCTGGGTACGAG.

This clone was counted many times. Read data end 3 residues before the CDR3 end; the end is taken from the germline J gene. V usage is TRBV19 and J usage is TRBJ1-4; D perhaps matches TRBD1 (5 bases). Germline V lookup: CDR1 LNHDA, CDR2 SQIVND (reference sequence). The CDR3 sequence is 14 residues long. The V end lost 3 bases, the J end lost 7 bases, and 12 bases lay between the germline ends. The CDR3 DNA, read in part, is TGTGCCAGTAGTATCCCAGGGTGGAGTGAAAAA. Residues: CASSIPGWSEK. The complete CDR3 reads CASSIPGWSEKLFF.

This clone has at least ten counts. The observed sequence ends 3 residues before the CDR3 terminus, with the missing tail filled in from the germline J gene. This chain uses TRBV5-1 with TRBJ2-7; 10 bases line up with TRBD1. This CDR3 region has 15 residues. Germline assignment: CDR1 SGHRS and CDR2 YFSETQ. V lost 4 bases to trimming and J lost 0 bases; unmatched junction nucleotides: 4. The CDR3 DNA, read in part, is TGCGCCAGCAGCCCGGACAGGGGGAGCTCCTACGAG. Protein: CASSPDRGSSYE. From start to end, the CDR3 is CASSPDRGSSYEQYF.

This clone has ten or more counts. The CDR3 goes on 3 residues after the read ends, and that part is filled in from the germline J gene. This chain links TRBV12-5 with TRBJ1-1, with D possibly matching TRBD1 (6 bases). The CDR3 consists of 13 residues. The V end lost 1 base, the J end lost 5 bases, and 8 bases lay between the germline ends. Germline loops: CDR1 LGHNT, CDR2 FRNRAP. This CDR3 is CASGLDRDTEAFF. The CDR3 DNA, read in part, is TGTGCTAGTGGTTTGGACAGGGATACTGAA.

This clone was seen ten or more times. With the read ending 3 residues before the CDR3 end, the germline J gene is used to fill in that end. The J gene is TRBJ2-1, the V gene TRBV19, with D tentatively TRBD1 (6 bases). The V gene's germline CDR1 is LNHDA and CDR2 SQIVND (reference sequence). Trimming removed 5 bases at V and 5 bases at J, with 10 bases between. This CDR3 spans 13 amino acids. CDR3 sequence reads: CASSARGDNEQFF. The part of the CDR3 DNA that was read is TGTGCCAGTAGTGCCAGGGGAGACAATGAG.

This clone was seen ten or more times. The DNA ends 3 residues before the CDR3 does, and the rest of the CDR3 is filled in from the germline J gene. This chain links TRBV19 with TRBJ1-1, with a possible D match to TRBD1 (6 bases). Per germline, CDR1 LNHDA and CDR2 SQIVND (reference sequence). This CDR3 comprises 14 residues. The V gene lost 5 bases and the J gene lost 2 bases, with 12 bases spanning the gap. The part of the CDR3 DNA that was read is TGTGCCAGTAGTCCAACAGGGAAAAACACTGAA. This encodes CASSPTGKNTE. The complete CDR3 sequence is CASSPTGKNTEAFF.

In this sample, this clone turned up many times. With the read ending 3 residues before the CDR3 end, the germline J gene is used to fill in that end. This chain uses TRBV5-4 with TRBJ1-1; perhaps TRBD1 as D (6 bases). This CDR3 comprises 13 residues. Trimming shortened V by 4 bases and J by 5 bases, and 12 bases separated the two germline ends. Germline-derived CDR1 and CDR2 are SGHNT and YYREEE (reference sequence). The CDR3 sequence is CASSVSGDTEAFF. The CDR3 DNA, read in part, is TGTGCCAGCAGCGTATCAGGGGATACTGAA.